One sample yielded the 17 T cell receptor beta chains listed below, sequenced in a study of blood T cell repertoires in COVID-19. Sequencing used immunoSEQ multiplex PCR; TCRdb keeps in-frame clones, though not all of them. The sample yields under 90,000 clones, roughly 80% seen once. Input material: peripheral blood. Source of these receptors: a woman of 80 years or more with active or convalescent COVID-19.

This chain connects TRBV28 to TRBJ1-1; tentative D call: TRBD1 (5 bases). Per the germline V gene, CDR1 is MDHEN and CDR2 is SYDVKM. The ends were cut back, 7 bases at V and 12 bases at J, with 18 bases in the middle. The CDR3 consists of 12 residues. The CDR3 sequence is CASTTGGLKTFF. DNA of the CDR3: TGTGCCAGCACCACGGGGGGGTTGAAAACTTTCTTT.

J is TRBJ2-7 and V is TRBV5-1; 9 bases map to TRBD2. The CDR3 sequence is 15 residues long. The V gene's germline CDR1 is SGHRS and CDR2 YFSETQ. Losses at the gene ends were 4 bases for V and 2 bases for J; bases not matched to a gene: 7. CDR3 loop: CASSPWTSETYEQYF. CDR3 DNA sequence: TGCGCCAGCAGCCCCTGGACTAGCGAGACCTACGAGCAGTACTTC.

The chain is built from TRBV4-2 and TRBJ2-3; no definite D call. Deletions cut 2 bases from V and 6 bases from J, with 9 bases between. This CDR3 has 13 amino acids. Per germline, CDR1 LGHNA and CDR2 YNFKEQ. CDR3 coding DNA: TGTGCCAGCAGCCAATTCAGAATTGATACGCAGTATTTT. It codes for CASSQFRIDTQYF.

By sample fraction, this clone is medium-sized. The rearrangement joins TRBV19 to TRBJ2-1; TRBD1 matches at 9 bases. Unmatched junction bases numbered 7, after V lost 6 bases and J lost 4 bases. Germline V gene data show CDR1 as LNHDA and CDR2 as SQIVND (reference sequence). The CDR3 runs 15 residues. The CDR3 reads CASRQRDRDYNEQFF. The CDR3 coding sequence is TGTGCCAGTAGGCAACGGGACAGGGATTACAATGAGCAGTTCTTC.

This chain joins TRBV2 and TRBJ2-7; D is unclear. Per germline, CDR1 SNHLY and CDR2 FYNNEI. The CDR3 runs 14 residues. With 6 bases removed from V and 0 bases from J, the gap between germline ends came to 12 bases. In nucleotides, the CDR3 is TGTGCCAGCAGACCCCGGGTTAGCTCCTACGAGCAGTACTTC. The encoded protein is CASRPRVSSYEQYF.

V usage is TRBV9 and J usage is TRBJ2-5; possibly TRBD1 for D (7 bases). This CDR3 has 15 residues. From germline, CDR1 is SGDLS and CDR2 YYNGEE. V lost 4 bases to trimming and J lost 3 bases, with 16 bases between them. In DNA, the CDR3 is TGTGCCAGCAGCTTTCGCGGGACAGTTGAAGAGACCCAGTACTTC. Amino acid sequence: CASSFRGTVEETQYF. Full variable domain (missing parts from reference TRBV9 and TRBJ2-5): DSGVTQTPKHLITATGQRVTLRCSPRSGDLSVYWYQQSLDQGLQFLIQYYNGEERAKGNILERFSAQQFPDLHSELNLSSLELGDSALYFCASSFRGTVEETQYFGPGTRLLVL.

The chain joins TRBV7-9 to TRBJ2-5, with 7 bases lining up with TRBD1. CDR1 SEHNR and CDR2 FQNEAQ come from the germline V gene (reference sequence). V was clipped by 8 bases and J by 2 bases; unmatched bases: 14. This CDR3 region has 16 residues. CDR3 in amino acids: CASLWGATGFQETQYF. CDR3 in DNA: TGTGCCAGCCTCTGGGGAGCGACAGGGTTTCAAGAGACCCAGTACTTC.

This clone was seen only a few times. J is TRBJ1-1 and V is TRBV3-1 (or the pseudogene TRBV3-2), with TRBD1 as a possible D gene (6 bases). This CDR3 is built from 15 residues. Trimming pared 4 bases from V and 4 bases from J, leaving 16 bases between. The germline V gene has CDR1 LGHDT and CDR2 YNNKEL (reference sequence). CDR3 DNA: TGTGCCAGCAGCCTTACAGGGATTTGGGGCACTGAAGCTTTCTTT. Protein: CASSLTGIWGTEAFF.

This chain uses TRBV7-2 with TRBJ2-1; 9 nucleotides align to TRBD2. Germline CDR1 is SGHTA and CDR2 is FQGNSA. The CDR3 runs 14 residues. The ends lost 9 bases at V and 9 bases at J; junction bases unmatched: 12. This CDR3 is CASTRAVAGVEQFF. DNA for the CDR3: TGTGCCAGTACGAGGGCGGTAGCGGGAGTTGAGCAGTTCTTC.

This chain connects TRBV4-1 to TRBJ1-6; 12 bases agree with TRBD1. The germline V gene has CDR1 MGHRA and CDR2 YSYEKL. This CDR3 has 19 residues. Germline trimming cut 0 bases from V and 9 bases from J; bases unmatched to any gene: 12. The CDR3 spells CASSQDGPGQGAKGSPLHF. DNA for the CDR3: TGCGCCAGCAGCCAAGACGGACCGGGACAGGGGGCAAAGGGTTCACCCCTCCACTTT.

The chain carries TRBV7-2 and TRBJ2-3; tentatively, D is TRBD2 (6 bases). CDR3 length equals 15 residues. V was pared by 1 base and J by 1 base, with 9 bases between. Looked up from germline, CDR1 is SGHTA and CDR2 is FQGNSA. As DNA, the CDR3 is TGTGCCAGCAGCTTAGTCTCTAGCGGCACAGATACGCAGTATTTT. It is translated as CASSLVSSGTDTQYF.

This chain uses TRBV18 with TRBJ2-7; 7 positions match TRBD1. This CDR3 is built from 18 residues. Germline V gene lookup returns CDR1 KGHSH and CDR2 LQKENI. J lost 2 bases, V lost 1 base, and 14 bases had no gene match. Here the CDR3 DNA reads TGTGCCAGCTCACCACTTCTTGGCCGACAGGGTCAACCCTACGAGCAGTACTTC. Its translation: CASSPLLGRQGQPYEQYF.

The CDR3 DNA sequence: TGTGCCAGCAGCGTCGAAGGGGCTACGCCTCAAATAGGGCAGTACTTC. Translating it yields CASSVEGATPQIGQYF. J is TRBJ2-7 and V is TRBV9, with a possible D match to TRBD1 (5 bases). V shed 2 bases and J shed 9 bases, with 24 bases lying between them. Germline CDR1 and CDR2: SGDLS and YYNGEE. This CDR3 is built from 16 residues.

The chain employs TRBV6-2 or TRBV6-3 and TRBJ2-7; 8 bases match TRBD2. Trimming removed 6 bases from V and 2 bases from J; junction bases left unmatched: 12. This CDR3 is 16 amino acids long. From germline, CDR1 is MNHEY and CDR2 SVGEGT. The CDR3: CASSQDLAGSTYEQYF. CDR3 bases: TGTGCCAGCAGCCAAGATTTAGCGGGGTCTACCTACGAGCAGTACTTC.

The V and J genes are TRBV6-2 or TRBV6-3 and TRBJ2-7, with 15 bases that match TRBD2. From germline, CDR1 is MNHEY and CDR2 SVGEGT. Trimming at V came to 5 bases and at J to 5 bases, leaving 4 bases not matched to a gene. The CDR3 length is 15 residues. The CDR3 sequence: CASSTRTSGGDEQYF. CDR3 DNA: TGTGCCAGCAGTACTCGGACTAGCGGGGGGGACGAGCAGTACTTC.

This chain connects TRBV11-2 to TRBJ1-4; TRBD1 is a possible D gene (5 bases). Germline-derived CDR1 and CDR2 are SGHAT and FQNNGV. V was pared by 1 base and J by 6 bases, with 15 bases between. This CDR3 has 16 residues. This chain's CDR3 is CASSLAKGRVDEKLFF. CDR3 coding DNA: TGTGCCAGCAGCTTAGCCAAGGGCAGGGTGGATGAAAAACTGTTTTTT.

The chain combines TRBV9 with TRBJ2-1, with TRBD2 matching 11 bases. Unmatched junction bases numbered 8, after V lost 0 bases and J lost 3 bases. Germline CDR1 SGDLS, CDR2 YYNGEE. The CDR3 contains 18 residues. CDR3 sequence reads: CASSVGLAGGGFYNEQFF. CDR3 DNA: TGTGCCAGCAGCGTAGGTCTAGCGGGAGGTGGATTCTACAATGAGCAGTTCTTC.